These 2 T cell receptor beta chains were all obtained from the same sample, sequenced in a study of T cell repertoires in cytomegalovirus infection. From the reads, TCRdb called clonotypes with MiXCR, one entry per CDR3 protein. Of hundreds of thousands of distinct CDR3 sequences detected, 15% to 20% appear once; the ten largest clones hold around 12%. Material: PBMCs. These receptors were collected from a human donor in good health (CMV status not recorded). Some clones in this sample may be carry-over from other donors' samples.

This clonotype was seen ten or more times. The chain couples TRBV7-2 to TRBJ1-5; TRBD1 agrees at 10 bases. The CDR3 extends over 16 amino acids. V lost 1 base to trimming and J lost 2 bases; unmatched junction nucleotides: 2. From germline, CDR1 is SGHTA and CDR2 FQGNSA. Here the CDR3 DNA reads TGTGCCAGCAGCTTAGGACAGGGGGCTGGCAATCAGCCCCAGCATTTT. It codes for CASSLGQGAGNQPQHF. Full variable domain (remainder filled in from reference TRBV7-2 and TRBJ1-5): GAGVSQSPSNKVTEKGKDVELRCDPISGHTALYWYRQSLGQGLEFLIYFQGNSAPDKSGLPSDRFSAERTGGSVSTLTIQRTQQEDSAVYLCASSLGQGAGNQPQHFGDGTRLSIL.

The CDR3 sequence: CASSLVGSGVYEQYF. CDR3 in DNA: TGTGCCAGCAGCTTAGTGGGTAGCGGGGTCTACGAGCAGTACTTC. The chain uses TRBV7-2 and TRBJ2-7; 8 nucleotides line up with TRBD2. The V gene end was trimmed by 1 base and the J gene end by 3 bases; junction bases not matched to a gene: 5. The CDR3 is 15 residues long. CDR1 and CDR2 from the germline V gene are SGHTA and FQGNSA.